This TCR beta chain was identified during a study of T-cell reconstitution after alpha-beta-depleted transplantation in children. Study-level points and caveats: By about two months after transplant, alpha-beta T cells reportedly arose from several hundred graft clones that had expanded.

In the case of this clonotype: Its antigen is not known.

It was with unique molecular identifiers that the TCRbeta library was prepared. MiXCR, applied by TCRdb to the PCR reads, yields one record per CDR3 protein. Of 500,000 to 650,000 distinct CDR3 sequences listed, roughly 10% were seen once; the top ten hold 11% to 15%. Trimming shortened V by 3 bases and J by 0 bases, and 12 bases separated the two germline ends. The CDR3 is made up of 15 amino acids. Germline V gene sequence: CDR1 MNHEY, CDR2 SVGAGI. J is TRBJ2-7 and V is TRBV6-5; possibly TRBD1 for D (5 bases). The TCR comes from a female patient aged 2-15 years who had a stem cell transplant for aplastic anemia, so the T cells may come from the graft donor. This specimen was PBMCs, mostly from graft donor cells, taken 180 days after TCRalphabeta/CD19-depleted stem cell transplant. The CDR3 nucleotides read TGTGCCAGCAGTTATGGGGCTTCGGGCTCCTACGAGCAGTACTTC. Its protein is CASSYGASGSYEQYF.